The table lists the clone carrying this T cell receptor beta chain with many counts. The data originate from a study of T-cell memory formation after mild COVID-19. TCRdb recomputed calls from the 5' RACE reads with MiXCR, one row per CDR3 protein. The repertoire holds 120,000 to 150,000 distinct CDR3 sequences, with roughly 6.2% as singletons. The germline gives CDR1 SGHRS, CDR2 YFSETQ. Between the trimmed V and J ends, which lost 0 bases and 2 bases, there was a span of 12 bases. This CDR3 spans 15 amino acids. V gene TRBV5-1 combines with J gene TRBJ2-7; no clear D gene. The sequenced sample consisted of PBMCs or a T cell subset sorted from them (not recorded which). This receptor was taken from an adult woman who had mild COVID-19 (a few samples of this study predate the infection). Cell type and time point are not known. CDR3 region: CASSLDFGNTYEQYF. As DNA, the CDR3 is TGCGCCAGCAGCTTGGACTTCGGAAATACCTACGAGCAGTACTTC. Full variable domain (missing parts from reference TRBV5-1 and TRBJ2-7): KAGVTQTPRYLIKTRGQQVTLSCSPISGHRSVSWYQQTPGQGLQFLFEYFSETQRNKGNFPGRFSGRQFSNSRSEMNVSTLELGDSALYLCASSLDFGNTYEQYFGPGTRLTVT.